This TCR beta chain comes out of a study of CD8+ T cells in alopecia areata. Overall study: Patients received oral tofacitinib, 5 to 10 mg twice daily, for moderate-to-severe alopecia areata.

V shed 1 base and J 6 bases; nucleotides not matched to a gene: 6. Germline CDR1 reads LNHNV; CDR2 reads YYDKDF (reference sequence). The CDR3 has 14 residues. As the sequencing template, cDNA was produced by extracting RNA and reverse transcribing it. Produced via immunoSEQ multiplex PCR; TCRdb's table is partial and in-frame only. This table holds around 4,800 clones, more than 50% found once. Treatment specified: oral pan-JAK inhibitor, 5-10 mg twice daily. The investigators collected lesional scalp punch biopsies and peripheral blood from alopecia areata patients. The study's findings and limits: Persistence of many expanded lesional clones was seen in scalp and blood during tofacitinib.

Points on this clone: As yet, its antigen is unknown.

Sequenced here: skin, sampled at approximately week 37, from a patient treated with tofacitinib. The rearrangement joins TRBV15 to TRBJ2-7, with 7 bases lining up with TRBD1. The TCR comes from a human donor with alopecia areata. The CDR3 reads CATSRGSGGSEQYF. For the CDR3, the DNA is TGTGCCACCAGCAGAGGGTCAGGGGGTAGCGAGCAGTACTTC.